This entry concerns a single T cell receptor (beta chain). The use of genomic DNA as template underpinned the TCR beta VDJ and CDR3 profiling. TCRdb independently ran MiXCR on the reads; one entry per CDR3 protein. Of 300,000 or so distinct CDR3 sequences in the sample, roughly 53% were seen once. Per the germline V gene, CDR1 is SNHLY and CDR2 is FYNNEI. The CDR3 spans 13 residues. The ends were cut back, 0 bases at V and 8 bases at J, with 5 bases in the middle. The data are from a study of CD8+CD57+ T cells in acquired aplastic anemia. Whole-study context: Sorted CD4+ and CD8+ cell DNA averaged around 3 ug.

In patients chosen for sequencing, flow cytometry had shown CD8+CD57+ cell expansion. Material for sequencing was sorted CD4+, CD8+, or CD8+CD57+ T cells (not recorded which) from PBMCs. The genes are TRBV2 and TRBJ1-6; D is uncertain. This sequence originates from a human donor with aplastic anemia. The CDR3 spells CASSEARDSPLHF. CDR3 DNA: TGTGCCAGCAGTGAAGCCCGGGATTCACCCCTCCACTTT.